These 15 T cell receptor beta chains were all obtained from the same sample, sequenced in a study of blood T cell repertoires in COVID-19. The method was immunoSEQ multiplex PCR; TCRdb's version includes in-frame clones alone and lacks a portion of them. The sample comprises about 70,000 clones, roughly 86% of which are singletons, and 10% to 15% rests with the top ten. The sample was peripheral blood. The receptors come from a human donor in a cohort sampled during active COVID-19.

The chain links TRBV5-4 to TRBJ2-5; a possible D gene is TRBD1 (5 bases). Germline CDR1 and CDR2: SGHNT and YYREEE (reference sequence). Trimming left V 4 bases short and J 3 bases short, with 13 bases between. The CDR3 has 14 amino acids. DNA for the CDR3: TGTGCCAGCAGCGGGCTGGGGCCTGAAGAGACCCAGTACTTC. Amino acids: CASSGLGPEETQYF.

The V and J genes are TRBV3-1 (or the pseudogene TRBV3-2) and TRBJ1-6, with 8 bases matching TRBD1. This CDR3 has 15 amino acids. Trimming removed 6 bases from V and 7 bases from J; junction bases left unmatched: 8. CDR1 LGHDT and CDR2 YNNKEL come from the germline V gene (reference sequence). The CDR3 DNA sequence: TGTGCCAGCAGTACTGACAGGGGCGGAAATTCACCCCTCCACTTT. The encoded protein is CASSTDRGGNSPLHF.

The rearrangement links TRBV7-2 to TRBJ2-1, with a possible D match to TRBD2 (5 bases). CDR1 and CDR2 from the germline V gene are SGHTA and FQGNSA. V was pared by 4 bases and J by 8 bases, with 21 bases between. The CDR3 has 16 amino acids. In nucleotides, the CDR3 is TGTGCCAGCAGCTCAATCGAGATGCGTGGGCGGGATGAGCAGTTCTTC. Its protein product is CASSSIEMRGRDEQFF.

This clone was detected only a few times. The chain joins TRBV12-3 or TRBV12-4 to TRBJ1-2; D perhaps matches TRBD1 (5 bases). V lost 3 bases and J 4 bases, leaving 9 bases between the germline ends. This CDR3 has 13 amino acids. The CDR3 loop is CASSFTGPYGYTF. In DNA form, the CDR3 reads TGTGCCAGCAGTTTCACAGGCCCCTATGGCTACACCTTC.

V and J are TRBV5-6 and TRBJ1-6; a possible D gene is TRBD1 (6 bases). The CDR3 totals 17 residues. Trimming took off 4 bases at V and 10 bases at J, with 24 bases between the two ends. Germline assignment: CDR1 SGHDT and CDR2 YYEEEE. CDR3 protein: CASSLQRQALPHSPLHF. CDR3 nucleotide sequence: TGTGCCAGCAGCCTCCAACGACAGGCACTACCGCACTCACCCCTCCACTTT.

J is TRBJ1-1 and V is TRBV13; D uncertain. This CDR3 is built from 12 residues. V was cut by 8 bases and J by 4 bases, with 11 bases left in between. CDR1 PRHDT and CDR2 FYEKMQ come from the germline V gene (reference sequence). The CDR3: CASEGIGTEAFF. The CDR3 nucleotides are TGTGCCAGCGAGGGTATTGGCACTGAAGCTTTCTTT.

V usage is TRBV5-1 and J usage is TRBJ2-2; D might be TRBD1 (5 bases). The CDR3 is 15 residues long. V dropped 1 base and J dropped 6 bases, with 13 bases sitting between them. Germline-derived CDR1 and CDR2 are SGHRS and YFSETQ. The CDR3 DNA follows: TGCGCCAGCAGCTTGACGGCAGGGTCCCCCGGGGAGCTGTTTTTT. Its translation is CASSLTAGSPGELFF.

The J gene is TRBJ1-2, the V gene TRBV5-1; D gene ambiguous. The CDR3 is 13 amino acids. Trimming removed 5 bases from V and 0 bases from J, with 8 bases in between. Germline CDR1 SGHRS, CDR2 YFSETQ. The CDR3 coding sequence is TGCGCCAGCAGGGAGAACCCTAACTATGGCTACACCTTC. Its protein product is CASRENPNYGYTF. Supplemented by reference TRBV5-1 and TRBJ1-2, the full variable domain reads KAGVTQTPRYLIKTRGQQVTLSCSPISGHRSVSWYQQTPGQGLQFLFEYFSETQRNKGNFPGRFSGRQFSNSRSEMNVSTLELGDSALYLCASRENPNYGYTFGSGTRLTVV.

The rearrangement links TRBV5-4 to TRBJ2-3; the D is unclear. Germline assignment: CDR1 SGHNT and CDR2 YYREEE (reference sequence). The germline V and J ends were trimmed by 6 bases and 0 bases, with 8 bases remaining between them. CDR3 length: 13 amino acids. CDR3 in DNA: TGTGCCAGCAAATATTATAGCACAGATACGCAGTATTTT. Translation: CASKYYSTDTQYF.

The chain has TRBV7-6 and TRBJ2-7; 8 bases are a match to TRBD2. Per the germline V gene, CDR1 is SGHVS and CDR2 is FNYEAQ. V shed 1 base, J shed 1 base, and the junction held 9 bases outside the gene matches. There are 17 residues in the CDR3. The CDR3 is CASSLGVFGGGSYEQYF. CDR3 sequence (DNA): TGTGCCAGCAGCTTAGGAGTTTTCGGGGGGGGATCCTACGAGCAGTACTTC.

CDR3 nucleotide sequence: TGTGCCAGCAGCTCCAGGACAGGGGAAGAGACCCAGTACTTC. Residues: CASSSRTGEETQYF. The chain employs TRBV7-9 and TRBJ2-5, with 9 bases aligning to TRBD1. The V gene's germline CDR1 is SEHNR and CDR2 FQNEAQ (reference sequence). V lost 4 bases, J lost 3 bases, and 3 bases stayed unmatched. The CDR3 contains 14 residues.

The J gene is TRBJ1-4, the V gene TRBV6-5, with D unclear. Trimming pared 6 bases from V and 5 bases from J, leaving 7 bases between. Germline CDR1 MNHEY, CDR2 SVGAGI. The CDR3 extends over 12 amino acids. The CDR3 loop reads CASSRLNEKLFF. CDR3 sequence (DNA): TGTGCCAGCAGCCGGTTGAATGAAAAACTGTTTTTT.

A remark on this clone: Other DNA sequences in the same sample also yield this CDR3. The J gene is TRBJ1-1, the V gene TRBV6-5; TRBD1 agrees at 8 bases. The CDR3 loop spans 13 amino acids. Germline assignment: CDR1 MNHEY and CDR2 SVGAGI. The V segment lost 6 bases and the J segment 4 bases; nucleotides outside the gene matches: 4. CDR3: CASSRQGRTEAFF. In nucleotides, the CDR3 is TGTGCCAGCAGCCGACAGGGGCGCACTGAAGCTTTCTTT.

The chain couples TRBV6-7 to TRBJ1-1; TRBD1 might be the D (5 bases). TRBV6-7 is an open reading frame, and its role is uncertain. This CDR3 contains 16 residues. With 0 bases removed from V and 1 base from J, the gap between germline ends came to 12 bases. The CDR3 sequence: CASSYSGQDPNTEAFF. Here the CDR3 DNA reads TGTGCCAGCAGTTACTCGGGGCAGGACCCGAACACTGAAGCTTTCTTT.

The chain is built from TRBV11-3 and TRBJ2-2; TRBD2 agrees at 12 bases. The germline V gene encodes CDR1 SGHNT and CDR2 YENEEA. The CDR3 totals 16 residues. V lost 5 bases and J lost 3; bases outside the gene matches: 4. CDR3 DNA: TGTGCCAGCAGCCGCGGACTAGCGGGGTACACCGGGGAGCTGTTTTTT. Amino acids: CASSRGLAGYTGELFF.